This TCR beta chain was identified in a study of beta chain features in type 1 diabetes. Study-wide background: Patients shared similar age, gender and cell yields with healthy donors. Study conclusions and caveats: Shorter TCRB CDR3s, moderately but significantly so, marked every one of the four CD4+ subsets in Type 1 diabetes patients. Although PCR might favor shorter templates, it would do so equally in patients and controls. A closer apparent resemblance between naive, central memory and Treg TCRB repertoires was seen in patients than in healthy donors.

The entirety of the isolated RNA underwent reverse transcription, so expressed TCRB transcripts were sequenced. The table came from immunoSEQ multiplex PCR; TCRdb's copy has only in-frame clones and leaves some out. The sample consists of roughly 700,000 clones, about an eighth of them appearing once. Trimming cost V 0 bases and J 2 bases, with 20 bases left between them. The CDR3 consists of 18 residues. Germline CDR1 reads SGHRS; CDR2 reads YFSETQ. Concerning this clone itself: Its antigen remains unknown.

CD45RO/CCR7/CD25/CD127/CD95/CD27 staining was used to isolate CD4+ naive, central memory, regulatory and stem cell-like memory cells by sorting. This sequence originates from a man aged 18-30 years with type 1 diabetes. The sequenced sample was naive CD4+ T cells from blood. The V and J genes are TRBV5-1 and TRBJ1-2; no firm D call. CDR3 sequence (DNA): TGCGCCAGCAGCTTGGAAGGGCTTGTCACAAACTCAAACTATGGCTACACCTTC. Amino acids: CASSLEGLVTNSNYGYTF.